The sequence of this T cell receptor (beta chain) was determined in a study of blood T cells in healthy people across ages. Whole-study findings and limits: Without sorted subsets, naive and antigen-experienced compartments could not be conclusively compared. More naive CD4+ cells and higher diversity marked long-lived donors relative to aged donors. A roughly linear fall in TCR beta diversity per million T cells was seen with increasing age.

V shed 0 bases and J shed 6 bases, with 12 bases lying between them. The CDR3 has 15 amino acids. Germline V gene sequence: CDR1 KGHSH, CDR2 LQKENI. Next came a second PCR, run for about 7 to 12 cycles, which used a sample-barcoded 5' primer along with a J-beta primer mix. In TCRdb, the 5' RACE reads were re-called with MiXCR into one record per CDR3 protein. The repertoire includes approximately 810,000 distinct CDR3 sequences, about 28% of them detected once, and approximately 15% sits in the top ten. Per sample, no less than 5 micrograms of total RNA were extracted. This clonotype was counted ten times or more. Antigen unknown.

The TCR originated in a woman of 80 years or more in good health. Sequenced input: blood. V and J are TRBV18 and TRBJ2-1; the D call may be TRBD1 or TRBD2 (5 bases each). CDR3 sequence (DNA): TGTGCCAGCTCACCACCGGGACCGACAAGCAATGAGCAGTTCTTC. Translating gives CASSPPGPTSNEQFF.